A single T cell receptor beta chain is shown here with its context. The antigen is not known. This sample is drawn from a study of post-analysis software for immune sequencing data. General study points: Same-batch preparations were strongly co-clustered by F measure. TRBV segments more frequent in patients than in controls numbered a few and included TRBV5-6, TRBV5-1 and TRBV20-1.

Unique molecular identifiers featured in each of the TCR beta cDNA libraries. Some 540,000 cDNA molecules were obtained from about 0.98 to 11 million T cells. One entry per CDR3 protein, called by TCRdb with MiXCR from the PCR reads. The sample lists about 820,000 distinct CDR3 sequences, under 70% occurring once. Germline CDR1 and CDR2: MNHEY and SVGAGI. V dropped 4 bases and J dropped 2 bases, with 12 bases sitting between them. The CDR3 totals 15 residues. This TCR was sampled from a girl aged 5 to 17 with multiple sclerosis. The chain carries TRBV6-5 and TRBJ1-5, with D possibly matching TRBD1 (5 bases). The material sequenced was blood. The CDR3 loop is CASSLGSRGNQPQHF. CDR3 in DNA: TGTGCCAGCAGTTTAGGCTCCAGGGGCAATCAGCCCCAGCATTTT.